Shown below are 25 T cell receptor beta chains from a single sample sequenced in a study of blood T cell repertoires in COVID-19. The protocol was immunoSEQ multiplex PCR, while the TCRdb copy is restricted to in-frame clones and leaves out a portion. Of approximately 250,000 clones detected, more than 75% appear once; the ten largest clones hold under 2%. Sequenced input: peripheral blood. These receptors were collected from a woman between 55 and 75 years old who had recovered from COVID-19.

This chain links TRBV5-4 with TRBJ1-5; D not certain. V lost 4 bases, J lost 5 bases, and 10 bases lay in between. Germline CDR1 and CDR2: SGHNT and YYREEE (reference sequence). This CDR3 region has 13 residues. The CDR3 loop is CASSPAVDQPQHF. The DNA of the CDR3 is TGTGCCAGCAGCCCGGCGGTCGATCAGCCCCAGCATTTT.

CDR3 protein: CASLPLSRDRGYEQYF. The CDR3 DNA reads as TGTGCCAGCTTGCCGCTTAGTAGGGACAGGGGGTACGAGCAGTACTTC. The rearrangement joins TRBV18 to TRBJ2-7; 11 bases match TRBD1. The CDR3 has 16 amino acids. From germline, CDR1 is KGHSH and CDR2 LQKENI. V was clipped by 7 bases and J by 4 bases; unmatched bases: 12.

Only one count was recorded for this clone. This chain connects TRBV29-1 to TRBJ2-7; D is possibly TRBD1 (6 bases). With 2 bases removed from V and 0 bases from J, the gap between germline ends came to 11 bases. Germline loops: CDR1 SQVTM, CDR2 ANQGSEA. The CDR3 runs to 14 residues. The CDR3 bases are TGCAGCGTTGAACTACGCAGGGGCTCCTACGAGCAGTACTTC. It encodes CSVELRRGSYEQYF.

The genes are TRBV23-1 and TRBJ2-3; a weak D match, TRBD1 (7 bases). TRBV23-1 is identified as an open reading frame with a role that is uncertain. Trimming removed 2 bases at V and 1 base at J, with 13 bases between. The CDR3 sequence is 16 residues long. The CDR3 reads CASSQLPRGGTDTQYF. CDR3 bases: TGCGCCAGCAGTCAACTCCCCAGGGGGGGCACAGATACGCAGTATTTT.

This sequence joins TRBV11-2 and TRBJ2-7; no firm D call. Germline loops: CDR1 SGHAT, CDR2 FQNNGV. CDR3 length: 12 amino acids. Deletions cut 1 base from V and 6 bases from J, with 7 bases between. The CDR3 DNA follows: TGTGCCAGCAGCTTAGTCAGTTTCGAGCAGTACTTC. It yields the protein CASSLVSFEQYF. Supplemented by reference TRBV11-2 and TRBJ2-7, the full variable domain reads EAGVAQSPRYKIIEKRQSVAFWCNPISGHATLYWYQQILGQGPKLLIQFQNNGVVDDSQLPKDRFSAERLKGVDSTLKIQPAKLEDSAVYLCASSLVSFEQYFGPGTRLTVT.

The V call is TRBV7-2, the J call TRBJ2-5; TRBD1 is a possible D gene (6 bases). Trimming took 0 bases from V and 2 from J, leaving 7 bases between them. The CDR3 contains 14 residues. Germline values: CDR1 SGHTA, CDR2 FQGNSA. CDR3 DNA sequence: TGTGCCAGCAGCTTAGCCAGGGGACAAGAGACCCAGTACTTC. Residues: CASSLARGQETQYF.

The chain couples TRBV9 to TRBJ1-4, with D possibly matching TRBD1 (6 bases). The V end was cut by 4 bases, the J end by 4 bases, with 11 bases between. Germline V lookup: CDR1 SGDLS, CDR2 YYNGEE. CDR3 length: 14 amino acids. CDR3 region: CASSRGQRNEKLFF. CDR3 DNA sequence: TGTGCCAGCAGCCGCGGACAGCGTAATGAAAAACTGTTTTTT. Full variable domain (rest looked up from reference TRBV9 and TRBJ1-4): DSGVTQTPKHLITATGQRVTLRCSPRSGDLSVYWYQQSLDQGLQFLIQYYNGEERAKGNILERFSAQQFPDLHSELNLSSLELGDSALYFCASSRGQRNEKLFFGSGTQLSVL.

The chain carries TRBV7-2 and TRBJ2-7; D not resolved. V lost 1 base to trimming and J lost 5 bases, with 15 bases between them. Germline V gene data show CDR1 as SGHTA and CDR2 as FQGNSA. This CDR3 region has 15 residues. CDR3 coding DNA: TGTGCCAGCAGCTTAGTTGACACTTTACCTAACGAGCAGTACTTC. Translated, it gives CASSLVDTLPNEQYF.

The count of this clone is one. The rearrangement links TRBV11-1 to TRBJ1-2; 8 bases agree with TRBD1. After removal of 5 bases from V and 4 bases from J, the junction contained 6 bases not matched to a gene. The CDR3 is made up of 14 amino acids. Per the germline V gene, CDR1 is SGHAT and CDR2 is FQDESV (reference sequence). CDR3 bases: TGTGCCAGCAGCGGACAGGGAGGGAGCTATGGCTACACCTTC. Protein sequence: CASSGQGGSYGYTF.

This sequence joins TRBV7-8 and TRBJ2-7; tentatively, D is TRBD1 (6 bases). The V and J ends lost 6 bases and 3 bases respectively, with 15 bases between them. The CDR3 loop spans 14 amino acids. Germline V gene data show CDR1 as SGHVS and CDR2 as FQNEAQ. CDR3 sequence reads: CASSNQGRSYEQYF. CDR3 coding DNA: TGTGCCAGCAGTAACCAGGGGAGAAGCTACGAGCAGTACTTC.

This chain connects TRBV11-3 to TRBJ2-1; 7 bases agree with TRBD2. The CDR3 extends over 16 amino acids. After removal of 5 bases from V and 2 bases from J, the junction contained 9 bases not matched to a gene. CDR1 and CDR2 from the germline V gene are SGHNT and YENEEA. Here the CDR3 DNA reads TGTGCCAGCAGCAAGTCGGGAGGCGGGCCCTACAATGAGCAGTTCTTC. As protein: CASSKSGGGPYNEQFF.

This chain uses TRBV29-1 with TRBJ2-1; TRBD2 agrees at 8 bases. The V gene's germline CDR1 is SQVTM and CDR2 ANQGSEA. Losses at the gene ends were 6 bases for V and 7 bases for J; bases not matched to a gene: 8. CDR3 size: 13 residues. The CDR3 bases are TGCAGCGTCTGGGAACTAGCGGAAAATGAGCAGTTCTTC. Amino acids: CSVWELAENEQFF.

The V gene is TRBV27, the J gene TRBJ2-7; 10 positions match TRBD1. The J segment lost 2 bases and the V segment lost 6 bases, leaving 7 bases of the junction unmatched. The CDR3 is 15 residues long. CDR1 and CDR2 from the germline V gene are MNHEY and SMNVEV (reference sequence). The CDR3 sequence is CASSQRTGGTYEQYF. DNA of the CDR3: TGTGCCAGCAGCCAACGGACAGGGGGTACCTACGAGCAGTACTTC.

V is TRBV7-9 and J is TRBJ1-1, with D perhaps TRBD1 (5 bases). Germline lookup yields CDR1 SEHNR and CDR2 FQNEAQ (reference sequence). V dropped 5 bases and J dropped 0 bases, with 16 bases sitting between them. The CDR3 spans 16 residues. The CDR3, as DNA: TGTGCCAGCAGCCCTACCCAGACAGCAGTGAACACTGAAGCTTTCTTT. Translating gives CASSPTQTAVNTEAFF.

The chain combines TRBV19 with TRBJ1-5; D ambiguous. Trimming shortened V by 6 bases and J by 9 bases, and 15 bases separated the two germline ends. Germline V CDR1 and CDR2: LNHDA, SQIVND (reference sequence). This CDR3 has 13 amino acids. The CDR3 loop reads CASSIGFGRPQHF. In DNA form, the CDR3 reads TGTGCCAGTAGCATTGGGTTTGGGCGGCCCCAGCATTTT.

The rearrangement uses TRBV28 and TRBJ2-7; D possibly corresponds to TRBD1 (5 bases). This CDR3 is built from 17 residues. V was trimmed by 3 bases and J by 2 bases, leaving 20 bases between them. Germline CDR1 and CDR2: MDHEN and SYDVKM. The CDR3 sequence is CASSLALDRQFTYEQYF. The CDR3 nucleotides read TGTGCCAGCAGTTTGGCTCTCGACAGACAATTTACCTACGAGCAGTACTTC.

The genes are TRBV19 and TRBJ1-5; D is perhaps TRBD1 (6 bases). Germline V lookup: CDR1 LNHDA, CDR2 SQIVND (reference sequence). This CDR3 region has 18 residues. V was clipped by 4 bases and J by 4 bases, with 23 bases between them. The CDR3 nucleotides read TGTGCCAGTAGTACCCTTCTTCGGAGAGGGGGAGGGAATCAGCCCCAGCATTTT. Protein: CASSTLLRRGGGNQPQHF.

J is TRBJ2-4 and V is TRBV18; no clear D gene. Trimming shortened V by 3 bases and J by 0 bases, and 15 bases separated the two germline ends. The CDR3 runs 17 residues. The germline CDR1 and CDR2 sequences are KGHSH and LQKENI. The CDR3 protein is CASSPSSTVVAKNIQYF. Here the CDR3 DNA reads TGTGCCAGCTCACCTTCTTCAACGGTCGTAGCCAAAAACATTCAGTACTTC. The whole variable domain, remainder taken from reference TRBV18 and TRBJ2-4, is NAGVMQNPRHLVRRRGQEARLRCSPMKGHSHVYWYRQLPEEGLKFMVYLQKENIIDESGMPKERFSAEFPKEGPSILRIQQVVRGDSAAYFCASSPSSTVVAKNIQYFGAGTRLSVL.

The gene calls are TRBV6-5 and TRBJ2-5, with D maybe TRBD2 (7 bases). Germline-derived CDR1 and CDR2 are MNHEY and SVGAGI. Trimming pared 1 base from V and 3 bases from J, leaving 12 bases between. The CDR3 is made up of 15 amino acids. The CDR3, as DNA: TGTGCCAGCAGTTACTGGGGGGGGGCCAAAGAGACCCAGTACTTC. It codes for CASSYWGGAKETQYF.

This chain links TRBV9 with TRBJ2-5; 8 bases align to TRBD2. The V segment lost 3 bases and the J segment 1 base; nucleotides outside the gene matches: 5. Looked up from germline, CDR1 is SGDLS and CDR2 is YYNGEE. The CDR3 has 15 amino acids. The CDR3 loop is CASSERRGGQETQYF. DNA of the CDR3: TGTGCCAGCAGCGAGCGCCGGGGGGGCCAAGAGACCCAGTACTTC.

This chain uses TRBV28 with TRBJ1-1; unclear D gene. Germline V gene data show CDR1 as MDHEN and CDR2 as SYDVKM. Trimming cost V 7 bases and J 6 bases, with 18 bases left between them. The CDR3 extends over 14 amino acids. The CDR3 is CASTLLRTVPEAFF. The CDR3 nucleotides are TGTGCCAGCACCCTGTTACGAACAGTCCCTGAAGCTTTCTTT.

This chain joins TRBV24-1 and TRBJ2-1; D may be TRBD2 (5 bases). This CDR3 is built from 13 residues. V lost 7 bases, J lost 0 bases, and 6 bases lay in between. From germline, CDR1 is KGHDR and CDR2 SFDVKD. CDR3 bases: TGTGCCACCAGAGGGAGCTCCTACAATGAGCAGTTCTTC. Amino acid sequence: CATRGSSYNEQFF.

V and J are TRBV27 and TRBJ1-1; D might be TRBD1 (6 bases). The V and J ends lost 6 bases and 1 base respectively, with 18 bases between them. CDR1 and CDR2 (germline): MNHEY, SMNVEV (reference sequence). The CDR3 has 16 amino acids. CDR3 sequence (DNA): TGTGCCAGCAGCCCCTTCCCGGGACAAACGAACACTGAAGCTTTCTTT. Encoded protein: CASSPFPGQTNTEAFF.

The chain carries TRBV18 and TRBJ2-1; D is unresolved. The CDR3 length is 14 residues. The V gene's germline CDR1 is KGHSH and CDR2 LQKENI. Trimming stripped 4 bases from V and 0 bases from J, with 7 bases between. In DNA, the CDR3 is TGTGCCAGCTCACTAACAGTCTCCTACAATGAGCAGTTCTTC. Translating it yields CASSLTVSYNEQFF.

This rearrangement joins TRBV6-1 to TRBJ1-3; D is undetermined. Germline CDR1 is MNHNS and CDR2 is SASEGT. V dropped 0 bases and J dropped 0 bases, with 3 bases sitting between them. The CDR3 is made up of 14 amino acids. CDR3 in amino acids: CASSEAYSGNTIYF. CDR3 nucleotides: TGTGCCAGCAGTGAAGCCTACTCTGGAAACACCATATATTTT.